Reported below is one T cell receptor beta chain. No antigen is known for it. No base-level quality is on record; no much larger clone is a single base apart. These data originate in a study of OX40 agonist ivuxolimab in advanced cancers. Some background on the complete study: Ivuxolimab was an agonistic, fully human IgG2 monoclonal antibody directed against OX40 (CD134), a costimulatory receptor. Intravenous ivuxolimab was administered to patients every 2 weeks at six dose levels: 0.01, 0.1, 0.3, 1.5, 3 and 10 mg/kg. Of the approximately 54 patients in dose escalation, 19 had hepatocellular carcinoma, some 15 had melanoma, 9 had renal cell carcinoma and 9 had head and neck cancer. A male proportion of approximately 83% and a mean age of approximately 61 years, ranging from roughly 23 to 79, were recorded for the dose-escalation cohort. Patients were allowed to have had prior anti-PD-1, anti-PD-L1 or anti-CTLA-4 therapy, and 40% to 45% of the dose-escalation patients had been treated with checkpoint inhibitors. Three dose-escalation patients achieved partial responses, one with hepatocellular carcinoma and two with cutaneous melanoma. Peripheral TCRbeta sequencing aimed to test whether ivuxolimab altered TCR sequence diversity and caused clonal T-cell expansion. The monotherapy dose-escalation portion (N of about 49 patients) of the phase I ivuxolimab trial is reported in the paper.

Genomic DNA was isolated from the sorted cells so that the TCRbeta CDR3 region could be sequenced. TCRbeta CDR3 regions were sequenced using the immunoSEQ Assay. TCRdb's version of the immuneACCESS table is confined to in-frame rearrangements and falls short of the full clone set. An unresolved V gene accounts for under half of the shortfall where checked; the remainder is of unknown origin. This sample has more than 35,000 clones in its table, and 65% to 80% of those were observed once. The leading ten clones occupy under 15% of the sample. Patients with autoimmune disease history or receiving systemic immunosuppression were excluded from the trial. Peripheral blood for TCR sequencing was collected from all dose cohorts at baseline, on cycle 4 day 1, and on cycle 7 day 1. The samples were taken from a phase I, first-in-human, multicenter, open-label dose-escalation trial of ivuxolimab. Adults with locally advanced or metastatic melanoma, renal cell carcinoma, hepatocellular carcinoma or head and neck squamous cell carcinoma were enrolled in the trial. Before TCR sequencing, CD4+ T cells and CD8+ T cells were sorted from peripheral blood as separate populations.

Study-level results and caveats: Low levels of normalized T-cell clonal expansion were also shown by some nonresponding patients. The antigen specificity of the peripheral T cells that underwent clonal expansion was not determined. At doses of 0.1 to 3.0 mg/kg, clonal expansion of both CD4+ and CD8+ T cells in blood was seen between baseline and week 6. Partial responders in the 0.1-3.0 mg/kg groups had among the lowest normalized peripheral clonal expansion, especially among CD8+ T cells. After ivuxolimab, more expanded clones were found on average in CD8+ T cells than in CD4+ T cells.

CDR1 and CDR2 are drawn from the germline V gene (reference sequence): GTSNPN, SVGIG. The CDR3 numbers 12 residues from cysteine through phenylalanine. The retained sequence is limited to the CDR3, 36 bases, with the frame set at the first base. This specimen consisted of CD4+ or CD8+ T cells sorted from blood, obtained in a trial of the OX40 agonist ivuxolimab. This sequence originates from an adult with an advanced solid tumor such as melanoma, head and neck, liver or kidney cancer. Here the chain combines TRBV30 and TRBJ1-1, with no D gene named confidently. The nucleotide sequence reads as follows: TGTGCTGGCGGCCCCCGGGGCACTGAAGCTTTCTTT. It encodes CAGGPRGTEAFF. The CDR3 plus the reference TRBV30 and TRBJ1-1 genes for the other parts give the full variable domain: SQTIHQWPATLVQPVGSPLSLECTVEGTSNPNLYWYRQAAGRGLQLLFYSVGIGQISSEVPQNLSASRPQDRQFILSSKKLLLSDSGFYLCAGGPRGTEAFFGQGTRLTVV.